A single sample gave rise to the 2 T cell receptor beta chains below, sequenced in a study of T cell changes during pregnancy in multiple sclerosis. Clones were read by immunoSEQ multiplex PCR, and TCRdb kept only the in-frame ones, dropping some. The table lists 90,000 to 120,000 clones, less than 95% of them singletons. The material was peripheral blood, obtained in the third trimester of pregnancy. These receptors all come from a female donor in good health, enrolled as a control in a pregnancy study.

This sequence joins TRBV7-2 and TRBJ2-2; TRBD2 is a possible D gene (5 bases). The length of the CDR3 is 12 residues. Germline assignment: CDR1 SGHTA and CDR2 FQGNSA. V shed 2 bases and J shed 9 bases, with 7 bases lying between them. CDR3 nucleotides: TGTGCCAGCAGCTTACGGGGTTGGGAGCTGTTTTTT. This encodes CASSLRGWELFF.

The chain combines TRBV4-3 with TRBJ2-7; 8 nucleotides align to TRBD2. V shed 0 bases and J 3 bases; nucleotides not matched to a gene: 1. The CDR3 sequence is 14 residues long. Germline V gene lookup returns CDR1 LGHNA and CDR2 YSLEER. CDR3 DNA: TGCGCCAGCAGCCAAGATAGCGGGGTCTACGAGCAGTACTTC. Residues: CASSQDSGVYEQYF.